Below are 20 T cell receptor beta chains sequenced from a single sample in a study of T cell repertoires in cytomegalovirus infection. TCRdb analysed the reads with MiXCR anew, one entry per CDR3 protein. The table lists 250,000 to 300,000 distinct CDR3 sequences, over 15% of them singletons. The sequencing sample was made of CD8+ T cells from PBMCs. These receptors originate from a human donor in good health (CMV status not recorded). Some clones in this sample may be carry-over from other donors' samples.

This clonotype was observed at least ten times. V and J are TRBV7-9 and TRBJ2-4, with D possibly TRBD2 on 6 matching bases. The germline gives CDR1 SEHNR, CDR2 FQNEAQ (reference sequence). V gave up 5 bases and J gave up 5 bases, with 16 bases separating them. The CDR3 extends over 15 amino acids. CDR3 amino acids: CASSEDPGGQNIQYF. The CDR3 nucleotides are TGTGCCAGCAGCGAGGACCCCGGGGGACAAAACATTCAGTACTTC.

This clonotype appeared a few times. The J gene is TRBJ1-1, the V gene TRBV19; 7 bases are a match to TRBD1. Germline-derived CDR1 and CDR2 are LNHDA and SQIVND (reference sequence). This CDR3 spans 14 amino acids. Germline trimming cut 3 bases from V and 5 bases from J; bases unmatched to any gene: 6. The CDR3 spells CASSIAQGYTEAFF. The CDR3 region has the DNA TGTGCCAGTAGTATCGCACAGGGGTATACTGAAGCTTTCTTT.

A few counts support this clonotype. The V call is TRBV5-4, the J call TRBJ2-1; a possible D gene is TRBD1 (5 bases). CDR3 length: 14 amino acids. The germline V and J ends were trimmed by 4 bases and 5 bases, with 13 bases remaining between them. CDR1 is SGHNT, CDR2 YYREEE, per germline (reference sequence). In DNA form, the CDR3 reads TGTGCCAGCAGCGTTATAGGGGCCAACAATGAGCAGTTCTTC. As protein: CASSVIGANNEQFF. Together with reference TRBV5-4 and TRBJ2-1, the CDR3 gives the full variable domain: ETGVTQSPTHLIKTRGQQVTLRCSSQSGHNTVSWYQQALGQGPQFIFQYYREEENGRGNFPPRFSGLQFPNYSSELNVNALELDDSALYLCASSVIGANNEQFFGPGTRLTVL.

This clonotype was detected many times. The chain joins TRBV7-2 to TRBJ2-2, with D unresolved. Germline assignment: CDR1 SGHTA and CDR2 FQGNSA. This CDR3 contains 12 residues. Trimming shortened V by 3 bases and J by 7 bases, and 6 bases separated the two germline ends. In DNA form, the CDR3 reads TGTGCCAGCAGCTTTGGTGGCGGGGAGCTGTTTTTT. Translating it yields CASSFGGGELFF.

The rearrangement joins TRBV10-3 to TRBJ2-1, with 14 bases identical to TRBD2. V was clipped by 5 bases and J by 9 bases; unmatched bases: 9. The CDR3 is 16 amino acids. CDR1 ENHRY and CDR2 SYGVKD come from the germline V gene. This CDR3 reads CAISPGLAGGRGEQFF. As DNA, the CDR3 is TGTGCCATCAGTCCCGGACTAGCGGGGGGCCGGGGTGAGCAGTTCTTC.

The chain has TRBV20-1 and TRBJ1-2; D is unresolved. Trimming shortened V by 1 base and J by 2 bases, and 17 bases separated the two germline ends. Germline CDR1 and CDR2: DFQATT and SNEGSKA (reference sequence). This CDR3 has 16 residues. The CDR3 here is CSARVVEGPPNYGYTF. CDR3 nucleotide sequence: TGCAGTGCTAGAGTCGTCGAGGGCCCCCCGAACTATGGCTACACCTTC.

This clonotype has just a few counts. The chain's CDR3 is CASSLGRVVHGYTF. For the CDR3, the DNA is TGTGCCAGCAGCTTGGGCAGGGTGGTCCATGGCTACACCTTC. The V gene is TRBV5-8, the J gene TRBJ1-2; D is perhaps TRBD1 (5 bases). There are 14 residues in the CDR3. The V end lost 0 bases, the J end lost 6 bases, and 12 bases lay between the germline ends. CDR1 is SGHTS, CDR2 YDEGEE, per germline.

At least ten counts were recorded for this clonotype. The chain combines TRBV7-9 with TRBJ1-4, with D perhaps TRBD1 (5 bases). CDR3 length equals 14 residues. Trimming took 5 bases from V and 10 from J, leaving 17 bases between them. The germline gives CDR1 SEHNR, CDR2 FQNEAQ (reference sequence). The CDR3 region is CASSPPSSQGKLFF. As DNA, the CDR3 is TGTGCCAGCAGCCCTCCATCGAGTCAGGGAAAACTGTTTTTT.

This sequence joins TRBV7-9 and TRBJ2-1, with TRBD1 identical over 9 bases. CDR3 length: 18 amino acids. V shed 4 bases, J shed 0 bases, and the junction held 10 bases outside the gene matches. Germline values: CDR1 SEHNR, CDR2 FQNEAQ (reference sequence). CDR3 DNA sequence: TGTGCCAGCAGCTATACCGGGGACAGGGCGAGCTCCTACAATGAGCAGTTCTTC. It translates to CASSYTGDRASSYNEQFF.

This clonotype was seen only a few times. The genes are TRBV5-4 and TRBJ2-7, with 13 bases aligning to TRBD2. This CDR3 contains 14 residues. Trimming took 9 bases from V and 2 from J; bases not matched to a gene: 5. CDR1 and CDR2 (germline): SGHNT, YYREEE (reference sequence). CDR3 sequence (DNA): TGTGCCACACGACTAGCGGGGGGAACCTACGAGCAGTACTTC. This codes for CATRLAGGTYEQYF.

This clonotype was detected ten times or more. The chain carries TRBV7-6 and TRBJ2-7, with a possible D match to TRBD1 (6 bases). With 5 bases removed from V and 5 bases from J, the gap between germline ends came to 16 bases. The CDR3 runs to 14 residues. CDR1 and CDR2 (germline): SGHVS, FNYEAQ. CDR3: CASSKQGTLDEQYF. As DNA, the CDR3 is TGTGCCAGCAGCAAACAGGGAACTCTGGACGAGCAGTACTTC.

This chain uses TRBV11-3 with TRBJ2-7; a weak D match, TRBD2 (5 bases). The germline V gene encodes CDR1 SGHNT and CDR2 YENEEA. CDR3 length equals 18 residues. The V end was cut by 0 bases, the J end by 3 bases, with 21 bases between. CDR3 nucleotides: TGTGCCAGCAGCTTAGAGTTCCTAGCCGGGCCCTACGACTACGAGCAGTACTTC. This encodes CASSLEFLAGPYDYEQYF.

This clonotype was seen a few times. The chain joins TRBV19 to TRBJ1-2; 9 bases agree with TRBD1. Germline V gives CDR1 LNHDA, CDR2 SQIVND (reference sequence). The CDR3 runs to 16 residues. V shed 4 bases and J 4 bases; nucleotides not matched to a gene: 10. The CDR3: CASSTDPGQGAYGYTF. CDR3 in DNA: TGTGCCAGTAGTACCGATCCGGGACAGGGAGCCTATGGCTACACCTTC. Variable domain in full (rest from reference TRBV19 and TRBJ1-2): DGGITQSPKYLFRKEGQNVTLSCEQNLNHDAMYWYRQDPGQGLRLIYYSQIVNDFQKGDIAEGYSVSREKKESFPLTVTSAQKNPTAFYLCASSTDPGQGAYGYTFGSGTRLTVV.

The V call is TRBV12-3 or TRBV12-4, the J call TRBJ1-1; D is undetermined. V was clipped by 3 bases and J by 6 bases, with 11 bases between them. This CDR3 has 13 amino acids. The CDR3 here is CASSFGPAAEAFF. The DNA for the CDR3 is TGTGCCAGCAGTTTCGGCCCGGCCGCTGAAGCTTTCTTT.

V and J are TRBV28 and TRBJ2-3, with 10 bases that match TRBD1. The V gene end was trimmed by 7 bases and the J gene end by 2 bases; junction bases not matched to a gene: 15. Germline V gene sequence: CDR1 MDHEN, CDR2 SYDVKM. The CDR3 runs to 18 residues. Here the CDR3 DNA reads TGTGCCAGCACCGAACCTTGGGACAGGGGAGAAGCCACAGATACGCAGTATTTT. Amino acid sequence: CASTEPWDRGEATDTQYF.

The genes are TRBV7-6 and TRBJ1-1, with 8 bases lining up with TRBD1. V was clipped by 6 bases and J by 0 bases; unmatched bases: 9. The CDR3 totals 16 residues. Germline V lookup: CDR1 SGHVS, CDR2 FNYEAQ. CDR3 amino acids: CASSPTSTGVNTEAFF. CDR3 in DNA: TGTGCCAGCAGTCCCACTTCGACAGGGGTGAACACTGAAGCTTTCTTT.

This clonotype was seen at least ten times. The chain links TRBV27 to TRBJ1-3, with D unresolved. The length of the CDR3 is 13 residues. Trimming left V 0 bases short and J 4 bases short, with 4 bases between. From germline, CDR1 is MNHEY and CDR2 SMNVEV (reference sequence). CDR3 in DNA: TGTGCCAGCAGTTTATCGACGGGAAACACCATATATTTT. This encodes CASSLSTGNTIYF.

This clonotype was counted many times. The chain has TRBV6-6 and TRBJ2-5; D call uncertain. The V gene's germline CDR1 is MNHNY and CDR2 SVGAGI (reference sequence). With 7 bases removed from V and 2 bases from J, the gap between germline ends came to 17 bases. The CDR3 is 15 amino acids. The chain's CDR3 is CASTNRGRLQETQYF. Here the CDR3 DNA reads TGTGCCAGCACGAACAGAGGTCGGCTTCAAGAGACCCAGTACTTC.

Points on this clonotype: A much larger clone sits a single nucleotide away, making a read error possible. CDR3 in DNA: TGCGCCGGCAGCCAAGATCGTCAGGGTGAAGCTTTCTTT. Amino acid sequence: CAGSQDRQGEAFF. The V gene is TRBV4-1, the J gene TRBJ1-1; possibly TRBD1 for D (5 bases). In germline, CDR1 is MGHRA, CDR2 YSYEKL. This CDR3 has 13 residues.

This clonotype was observed at least ten times. The rearrangement uses TRBV7-2 and TRBJ2-7, with D unclear. Trimming removed 5 bases from V and 6 bases from J, with 17 bases in between. Per the germline V gene, CDR1 is SGHTA and CDR2 is FQGNSA. CDR3 length: 14 amino acids. This CDR3 reads CASSHPGGSGEQYF. The CDR3 coding sequence is TGTGCCAGCAGCCACCCCGGTGGGTCCGGCGAGCAGTACTTC.